The 14 T cell receptor beta chains below all came from one sample that was sequenced in a study of blood T cell repertoires in COVID-19. Libraries were prepared by immunoSEQ multiplex PCR; TCRdb keeps only in-frame clonotypes and omits some of them. Of 120,000 or so clones listed, 84% are singletons. The sequencing input was PBMCs or T cells enriched from blood (not recorded which). The source is a woman in her 30s who had recovered from COVID-19.

The chain recombines TRBV6-2 or TRBV6-3 with TRBJ1-1; weak D call: TRBD1 (5 bases). The germline V and J ends were trimmed by 6 bases and 6 bases, with 17 bases remaining between them. The CDR3 consists of 14 residues. Germline assignment: CDR1 MNHEY and CDR2 SVGEGT. The CDR3 spells CASSTDSGAAEAFF. Written as DNA, the CDR3 is TGTGCCAGCAGCACCGACAGTGGGGCCGCTGAAGCTTTCTTT.

The J gene is TRBJ2-7, the V gene TRBV6-5, with 9 bases that match TRBD2. The junction had 9 bases not matched to a gene; V was cut back by 6 bases and J by 6 bases. This CDR3 contains 14 residues. CDR1 is MNHEY, CDR2 SVGAGI, per germline. CDR3 amino acids: CASRLAGVDSEQYF. The CDR3 DNA follows: TGTGCCAGCAGGTTAGCGGGAGTGGATAGCGAGCAGTACTTC.

This clone has a single count. The rearrangement joins TRBV27 to TRBJ2-1, with 7 bases lining up with TRBD2. The germline CDR1 and CDR2 sequences are MNHEY and SMNVEV (reference sequence). Losses at the gene ends were 6 bases for V and 4 bases for J; bases not matched to a gene: 12. The CDR3 extends over 16 amino acids. CDR3 coding DNA: TGTGCCAGCAGCCACCCTAGACTAGCAGGTTACAATGAGCAGTTCTTC. It translates to CASSHPRLAGYNEQFF.

The V gene is TRBV24-1, the J gene TRBJ1-1; TRBD1 aligns across 9 bases. The V segment lost 7 bases and the J segment 3 bases; nucleotides outside the gene matches: 5. The CDR3 consists of 14 residues. The germline V gene has CDR1 KGHDR and CDR2 SFDVKD. The CDR3: CATRGQGGDTEAFF. The CDR3 nucleotides read TGTGCCACCAGGGGACAGGGAGGGGACACTGAAGCTTTCTTT.

The J gene is TRBJ2-5, the V gene TRBV11-2; D possibly corresponds to TRBD1 (5 bases). With 6 bases removed from V and 2 bases from J, the gap between germline ends came to 13 bases. There are 14 residues in the CDR3. The V gene's germline CDR1 is SGHAT and CDR2 FQNNGV. For the CDR3, the DNA is TGTGCCAGCAGGGGCCCCAGGGCTCAAGAGACCCAGTACTTC. Amino acid sequence: CASRGPRAQETQYF.

The chain combines TRBV18 with TRBJ1-2; D gene ambiguous. Trimming took off 2 bases at V and 0 bases at J, with 7 bases between the two ends. Per germline, CDR1 KGHSH and CDR2 LQKENI. The CDR3 has 14 amino acids. In DNA form, the CDR3 reads TGTGCCAGCTCACCAGGAACAGCTAACTATGGCTACACCTTC. This encodes CASSPGTANYGYTF.

The CDR3 sequence is CASSDYLGGAAGTDTQYF. Here the CDR3 DNA reads TGTGCCAGCAGTGACTACCTTGGGGGGGCTGCGGGCACAGATACGCAGTATTTT. The gene calls are TRBV6-2 or TRBV6-3 and TRBJ2-3, with a weak D call TRBD2 (7 bases). CDR1 and CDR2 from the germline V gene are MNHEY and SVGEGT. V dropped 5 bases and J dropped 1 base, with 22 bases sitting between them. The CDR3 has 18 residues.

The chain carries TRBV4-2 and TRBJ1-5; D remains ambiguous. Deletions cut 0 bases from V and 7 bases from J, with 13 bases between. The CDR3 runs 15 residues. Germline V gives CDR1 LGHNA, CDR2 YNFKEQ. The CDR3 DNA sequence: TGTGCCAGCAGCCAAGATACCATGGTGGCCCAGCCCCAGCATTTT. Residues: CASSQDTMVAQPQHF.

The genes are TRBV5-1 and TRBJ2-7; 10 bases map to TRBD2. Germline V gene data show CDR1 as SGHRS and CDR2 as YFSETQ. V shed 0 bases, J shed 6 bases, and the junction held 9 bases outside the gene matches. The CDR3 contains 16 residues. In nucleotides, the CDR3 is TGCGCCAGCAGCTTGGGCCCCTCACTAGCGGGACTCGAGCAGTACTTC. It specifies CASSLGPSLAGLEQYF.

The rearrangement joins TRBV25-1 to TRBJ1-2; tentative D call: TRBD1 (5 bases). The CDR3 runs 15 residues. CDR1 is MGHDK and CDR2 is SYGVNS in the germline V gene. Trimming stripped 7 bases from V and 5 bases from J, with 20 bases between. The chain's CDR3 is CASTSGAGPLYGYTF. CDR3 bases: TGTGCCAGCACTTCTGGGGCAGGGCCCCTTTATGGCTACACCTTC.

The rearrangement links TRBV7-8 to TRBJ1-1; D might be TRBD1 (5 bases). CDR1 is SGHVS, CDR2 FQNEAQ, per germline. Trimming left V 5 bases short and J 11 bases short, with 18 bases between. The CDR3 is 13 amino acids. The CDR3 DNA reads TGTGCCAGCAGCCTCGGGACTCCCAACCGGGCTTTCTTT. Translating it yields CASSLGTPNRAFF.

The rearrangement links TRBV5-5 to TRBJ1-4; 8 nucleotides match TRBD1. The CDR3 is made up of 17 amino acids. Trimming took 2 bases from V and 2 from J; bases not matched to a gene: 8. Germline V gene sequence: CDR1 SGHKS, CDR2 YYEKEE (reference sequence). The CDR3 spells CASSFGPGGRTNEKLFF. Written as DNA, the CDR3 is TGTGCCAGCAGCTTTGGGCCAGGGGGCCGTACTAATGAAAAACTGTTTTTT.

The chain is built from TRBV13 and TRBJ2-1; D remains ambiguous. V was shortened by 2 bases and J by 10 bases, with 12 bases between the two germline ends. The CDR3 consists of 13 residues. From germline, CDR1 is PRHDT and CDR2 FYEKMQ (reference sequence). The CDR3 is CASSLKGAEEQFF. DNA for the CDR3: TGTGCCAGCAGCTTAAAAGGTGCGGAGGAGCAGTTCTTC.

DNA for the CDR3: TGTGCCAGCAGTGTCAGGACAGGCGAGCAGTACTTC. Amino acid sequence: CASSVRTGEQYF. The chain couples TRBV28 to TRBJ2-7; 7 bases match TRBD1. Germline V CDR1 and CDR2: MDHEN, SYDVKM. With V trimmed by 5 bases and J by 6 bases, 4 bases remained unmatched. This CDR3 has 12 amino acids.